This paragraph reports one T cell receptor beta chain. Its antigen is unknown. The protocol was immunoSEQ multiplex PCR, while the TCRdb copy is restricted to in-frame clones and leaves out a portion. The sample comprises over 75,000 clones, 83% of which are singletons, and 0.75% to 0.85% rests with the top ten. The V segment lost 5 bases and the J segment 7 bases; nucleotides outside the gene matches: 19. CDR3 length equals 18 residues. In germline, CDR1 is MNHEY, CDR2 SMNVEV (reference sequence). This record comes from a study of radiotherapy plus CTLA-4 blockade in lung cancer. Study results and limitations: It was early blood T cell clone dynamics, with interferon-beta, that reportedly best predicted response.

The origin of this receptor is a human donor with non-small cell lung cancer who had stable disease on radiotherapy plus ipilimumab. This chain joins TRBV27 and TRBJ1-2, with TRBD1 identical over 10 bases. This material consisted of peripheral blood, taken from a patient treated with radiotherapy plus ipilimumab. CDR3 DNA sequence: TGTGCCAGCAGTCCCTATTATAAAGGACAGGGGGACACTGGTGGCTACACCTTC. Translation: CASSPYYKGQGDTGGYTF.